This TCR beta chain was captured in a study of shared clonotypes between healthy human individuals. Whole-study context: The plates for each donor numbered three CD4 naive, three CD4 memory, two CD8 naive and one CD8 memory.

Investigators spread the genomic DNA of each subset evenly over several immunoSEQ plates. Only in-frame clones appear in the TCRdb table, and some are missing; sequencing was by immunoSEQ multiplex PCR. The sample holds some 1.1 million clones, approximately 75% seen once. CDR1 is SGHDT, CDR2 YYEEEE, per germline. J lost 5 bases, V lost 1 base, and 6 bases had no gene match. CDR3 length equals 15 residues. The chain links TRBV5-6 to TRBJ1-3; 7 bases agree with TRBD1. Sequenced: memory CD4+ T cells from PBMCs. Subset here: CD45RA-negative fraction. The receptor was derived from a man in his late teens or twenties in good health. Some clones in this sample may be carry-over from other donors' samples. CDR3 coding DNA: TGTGCCAGCAGCTTGTTCAACAGGGGCCGAAACACCATATATTTT. Translation: CASSLFNRGRNTIYF.